Presented here are 13 T cell receptor beta chains from one specimen sequenced in a study of memory CD4+ T cells and cytomegalovirus serostatus. The sort gate was single viable CD3+CD4+CD8-CD45RO+ cells for memory CD4+ T cells. The assay was immunoSEQ multiplex PCR, and TCRdb's table has in-frame clones only and misses some. In the table there are roughly 67,000 clones, 60% to 85% of which are singletons. The specimen sequenced was memory CD4+ T cells from blood. The receptors were gathered from an adult in good health and CMV-seropositive.

This chain joins TRBV11-2 and TRBJ1-5, with TRBD1 identical over 8 bases. V shed 1 base and J 0 bases; nucleotides not matched to a gene: 11. CDR3 size: 19 residues. The germline CDR1 and CDR2 sequences are SGHAT and FQNNGV. As DNA, the CDR3 is TGTGCCAGCAGCTTAGGAAAGGGACAGGCGGAATATAGCAATCAGCCCCAGCATTTT. It encodes CASSLGKGQAEYSNQPQHF.

This clone turned up a few times. V gene TRBV5-1 combines with J gene TRBJ1-1; D uncertain. The germline gives CDR1 SGHRS, CDR2 YFSETQ. This CDR3 contains 13 residues. V lost 4 bases and J lost 3, with 10 bases in between. The CDR3 coding sequence is TGCGCCAGCAGCCCTCGTGGGGACACTGAAGCTTTCTTT. This translates into CASSPRGDTEAFF.

There are a few counts of this clone. The chain has TRBV11-2 and TRBJ1-1, with D unclear. The CDR3 extends over 15 amino acids. Trimming left V 3 bases short and J 5 bases short, with 16 bases between. Germline V gives CDR1 SGHAT, CDR2 FQNNGV. CDR3 region: CASSFRPMLMTEAFF. In DNA, the CDR3 is TGTGCCAGCAGCTTCCGACCCATGCTCATGACTGAAGCTTTCTTT. The full variable domain, rest sourced from reference TRBV11-2 and TRBJ1-1, is EAGVAQSPRYKIIEKRQSVAFWCNPISGHATLYWYQQILGQGPKLLIQFQNNGVVDDSQLPKDRFSAERLKGVDSTLKIQPAKLEDSAVYLCASSFRPMLMTEAFFGQGTRLTVV.

The chain joins TRBV30 to TRBJ1-2; maybe TRBD1 (5 bases). CDR3 length equals 13 residues. Trimming left V 5 bases short and J 4 bases short, with 14 bases between. Germline CDR1 GTSNPN, CDR2 SVGIG (reference sequence). Here the CDR3 reads CAWGGFGPYGYTF. As DNA, the CDR3 is TGTGCCTGGGGGGGTTTTGGGCCCTATGGCTACACCTTC.

This clone turned up a few times. CDR3 bases: TGTGCCAGTAGCCCTTCCACGGAACTGCCCCAGCATTTT. Protein product: CASSPSTELPQHF. The chain combines TRBV19 with TRBJ1-5; unclear D gene. Germline loops: CDR1 LNHDA, CDR2 SQIVND (reference sequence). V lost 6 bases to trimming and J lost 9 bases, with 15 bases between them. This CDR3 region has 13 residues.

This clone appeared a few times. The chain couples TRBV19 to TRBJ2-1; the match to TRBD2 covers 12 bases. CDR1 is LNHDA, CDR2 SQIVND, per germline (reference sequence). The CDR3 is made up of 16 amino acids. The J segment lost 7 bases and the V segment lost 5 bases, leaving 9 bases of the junction unmatched. As DNA, the CDR3 is TGTGCCAGTAGTCTCGAGACTAGCGGGAGTTTAAATGAGCAGTTCTTC. As protein: CASSLETSGSLNEQFF. The full variable domain, with the rest looked up from reference TRBV19 and TRBJ2-1, is DGGITQSPKYLFRKEGQNVTLSCEQNLNHDAMYWYRQDPGQGLRLIYYSQIVNDFQKGDIAEGYSVSREKKESFPLTVTSAQKNPTAFYLCASSLETSGSLNEQFFGPGTRLTVL.

The chain is built from TRBV18 and TRBJ1-1; D may be TRBD1 (5 bases). The germline V gene has CDR1 KGHSH and CDR2 LQKENI. V was clipped by 4 bases and J by 4 bases, with 10 bases between them. This CDR3 region has 13 residues. The CDR3 is CASSRGPSTEAFF. The DNA for the CDR3 is TGTGCCAGCTCACGGGGACCGAGCACTGAAGCTTTCTTT.

V is TRBV5-1 and J is TRBJ1-1, with D unclear. This CDR3 has 13 amino acids. V was shortened by 4 bases and J by 1 base, with 8 bases between the two germline ends. Germline loops: CDR1 SGHRS, CDR2 YFSETQ. In DNA, the CDR3 is TGCGCCAGCAGCCCTTCAACGAACACTGAAGCTTTCTTT. It yields the protein CASSPSTNTEAFF.

The V and J genes are TRBV5-6 and TRBJ2-2, with D uncertain. Looked up from germline, CDR1 is SGHDT and CDR2 is YYEEEE. CDR3 length: 15 residues. V dropped 3 bases and J dropped 2 bases, with 11 bases sitting between them. The CDR3 nucleotides read TGTGCCAGCAGCTCCGGTATGGGCAACACCGGGGAGCTGTTTTTT. It codes for CASSSGMGNTGELFF.

The rearrangement uses TRBV5-1 and TRBJ2-7; 8 bases are shared with TRBD1. V lost 0 bases, J lost 2 bases, and 7 bases stayed unmatched. The CDR3 runs 16 residues. The germline gives CDR1 SGHRS, CDR2 YFSETQ. The CDR3 DNA reads as TGCGCCAGCAGCTTGGAGGGGACAGGAAATCCCTACGAGCAGTACTTC. Protein product: CASSLEGTGNPYEQYF.

V and J are TRBV9 and TRBJ1-2, with D unresolved. V shed 3 bases and J shed 7 bases, with 16 bases lying between them. The CDR3 sequence is 14 residues long. Germline CDR1 is SGDLS and CDR2 is YYNGEE. This chain's CDR3 is CASSGAKGSSGYTF. CDR3 sequence (DNA): TGTGCCAGCAGCGGGGCCAAGGGATCGTCTGGCTACACCTTC.

The chain uses TRBV2 and TRBJ2-4, with 10 nucleotides matching TRBD2. Per the germline V gene, CDR1 is SNHLY and CDR2 is FYNNEI. The trim removed 5 bases at V and 5 bases at J, leaving 3 bases unmatched. There are 14 residues in the CDR3. The CDR3 sequence: CASSTAGGQNIQYF. The DNA for the CDR3 is TGTGCCAGCAGTACAGCGGGGGGGCAAAACATTCAGTACTTC. Based on the CDR3 plus reference TRBV2 and TRBJ2-4, the full variable domain is EPEVTQTPSHQVTQMGQEVILRCVPISNHLYFYWYRQILGQKVEFLVSFYNNEISEKSEIFDDQFSVERPDGSNFTLKIRSTKLEDSAMYFCASSTAGGQNIQYFGAGTRLSVL.

This chain links TRBV4-1 with TRBJ1-4; 8 bases map to TRBD1. The germline V gene encodes CDR1 MGHRA and CDR2 YSYEKL. V dropped 3 bases and J dropped 5; count of bases not matched to a gene: 5. CDR3 size: 15 residues. The CDR3 loop reads CASSQLGTGNEKLFF. The CDR3 DNA follows: TGCGCCAGCAGCCAGCTCGGGACAGGAAATGAAAAACTGTTTTTT.